These 24 T cell receptor beta chains came from one sample sequenced in a study of blood T cell repertoires in COVID-19. Clones were read by immunoSEQ multiplex PCR, and TCRdb kept only the in-frame ones, dropping some. The sample yields 110,000 to 150,000 clones, about 86% seen once. Sequenced input: PBMCs or T cells enriched from blood (not recorded which). These receptor sequences come from a man between 50 and 59 years old who had recovered from COVID-19.

This clone was detected a few times. The junction does not match germline at one end; this may be a read error. The chain links TRBV5-1 to TRBJ2-4, with D perhaps matching TRBD2 (6 bases). CDR1 is SGHRS and CDR2 is YFSETQ in the germline V gene. The CDR3 is made up of 12 amino acids. The CDR3 here is CACRDGGNIQYF. The CDR3 DNA sequence: TGCGCCTGCAGGGACGGGGGAAACATTCAGTACTTC.

The gene calls are TRBV7-8 and TRBJ1-5, with 7 positions matching TRBD1. After removal of 1 base from V and 0 bases from J, the junction contained 3 bases not matched to a gene. The CDR3 has 16 amino acids. Germline CDR1 is SGHVS and CDR2 is FQNEAQ. CDR3 region: CASSLEGQSSNQPQHF. The CDR3 DNA follows: TGTGCCAGCAGCTTAGAGGGACAGTCTAGCAATCAGCCCCAGCATTTT. Full variable domain (rest looked up from reference TRBV7-8 and TRBJ1-5): GAGVSQSPRYKVAKRGQDVALRCDPISGHVSLFWYQQALGQGPEFLTYFQNEAQLDKSGLPSDRFFAERPEGSVSTLKIQRTQQEDSAVYLCASSLEGQSSNQPQHFGDGTRLSIL.

This rearrangement joins TRBV11-2 to TRBJ1-6; 10 bases are a match to TRBD1. This CDR3 spans 16 amino acids. In germline, CDR1 is SGHAT, CDR2 FQNNGV. V shed 6 bases, J shed 10 bases, and the junction held 12 bases outside the gene matches. In DNA form, the CDR3 reads TGTGCCAGCAGTCGACAGGGGGCGCCCAGGAAGTCACCCCTCCACTTT. It specifies CASSRQGAPRKSPLHF.

CDR3 protein: CASSLQGVGEETQYF. CDR3 in DNA: TGCGCCAGCAGCCTCCAGGGGGTAGGGGAAGAGACCCAGTACTTC. This chain links TRBV5-1 with TRBJ2-5; 7 bases are shared with TRBD1. V was pared by 4 bases and J by 3 bases, with 9 bases of the junction left unmatched. Germline V gene data show CDR1 as SGHRS and CDR2 as YFSETQ. The CDR3 sequence is 15 residues long.

The chain is built from TRBV4-3 and TRBJ1-2; D is possibly TRBD1 (6 bases). Between the trimmed V and J ends, which lost 0 bases and 0 bases, there was a span of 11 bases. Germline CDR1 and CDR2: LGHNA and YSLEER. This CDR3 has 16 residues. Here the CDR3 DNA reads TGCGCCAGCAGCCAAGAAAACAGGGCGGCTAACTATGGCTACACCTTC. Encoded protein: CASSQENRAANYGYTF.

CDR3 in amino acids: CASSQETEFNSPLHF. The CDR3, as DNA: TGCGCCAGCAGCCAAGAGACAGAGTTTAATTCACCCCTCCACTTT. The V gene is TRBV4-1, the J gene TRBJ1-6, with a possible D match to TRBD1 (5 bases). Deletions cut 0 bases from V and 6 bases from J, with 9 bases between. This CDR3 is 15 amino acids long. The germline V gene encodes CDR1 MGHRA and CDR2 YSYEKL.

The V gene is TRBV24-1, the J gene TRBJ2-1, with TRBD2 matching over 12 bases. V lost 4 bases to trimming and J lost 8 bases; unmatched junction nucleotides: 11. CDR3 length: 17 amino acids. Germline loops: CDR1 KGHDR, CDR2 SFDVKD. The DNA for the CDR3 is TGTGCCACCAGTGACCCTAGCGGGGGGGCCGGTCTCCATGAGCAGTTCTTC. Translation gives CATSDPSGGAGLHEQFF.

In this sample, this clone turned up once. The V gene is TRBV3-1 (or the pseudogene TRBV3-2), the J gene TRBJ1-6; 7 bases line up with TRBD1. This CDR3 has 21 residues. CDR1 and CDR2 from the germline V gene are LGHDT and YNNKEL (reference sequence). Germline trimming cut 5 bases from V and 0 bases from J; bases unmatched to any gene: 19. The CDR3 spells CASSLRTGPRPSCSYNSPLHF. The CDR3 DNA is TGTGCCAGCAGCTTACGGACAGGCCCTCGACCCAGCTGCTCCTATAATTCACCCCTCCACTTT.

V is TRBV19 and J is TRBJ1-2; 8 bases fit TRBD1. V gave up 7 bases and J gave up 5 bases; unmatched junction bases: 9. CDR3 size: 14 residues. Looked up from germline, CDR1 is LNHDA and CDR2 is SQIVND (reference sequence). CDR3 in amino acids: CASKEQGVRYGYTF. In DNA, the CDR3 is TGTGCCAGTAAAGAACAGGGGGTGCGGTATGGCTACACCTTC.

This clone is a singleton in its sample. This rearrangement joins TRBV4-3 to TRBJ2-1; perhaps TRBD1 as D (6 bases). The germline V gene encodes CDR1 LGHNA and CDR2 YSLEER. The CDR3 extends over 11 amino acids. Trimming stripped 5 bases from V and 13 bases from J, with 12 bases between. CDR3 in DNA: TGCGCCAGCAGCACGGGACAACTACAGTTCTTC. Encoded protein: CASSTGQLQFF.

The chain is built from TRBV5-1 and TRBJ2-7; 12 positions match TRBD1. After removal of 4 bases from V and 7 bases from J, the junction contained 6 bases not matched to a gene. In germline, CDR1 is SGHRS, CDR2 YFSETQ. The CDR3 consists of 14 residues. In DNA, the CDR3 is TGCGCCAGCAGCACTGGGACAGGGGGCAGGGAGCAGTACTTC. Its protein is CASSTGTGGREQYF.

The genes are TRBV5-1 and TRBJ2-3; tentative D call: TRBD2 (7 bases). V shed 2 bases and J shed 2 bases, with 12 bases lying between them. This CDR3 contains 15 residues. Germline V gene data show CDR1 as SGHRS and CDR2 as YFSETQ. CDR3 amino acids: CASSFGGAYTDTQYF. The DNA of the CDR3 is TGCGCCAGCAGCTTTGGGGGGGCGTACACAGATACGCAGTATTTT.

The rearrangement links TRBV19 to TRBJ1-5; perhaps TRBD1 as D (6 bases). The CDR3 loop spans 16 amino acids. V dropped 5 bases and J dropped 5 bases, with 19 bases sitting between them. Germline lookup yields CDR1 LNHDA and CDR2 SQIVND (reference sequence). The chain's CDR3 is CASSPIGQSVDQPQHF. As DNA, the CDR3 is TGTGCCAGTAGTCCTATCGGACAGTCAGTGGATCAGCCCCAGCATTTT.

This sequence joins TRBV11-1 and TRBJ2-6; D is unresolved. This CDR3 has 16 residues. Germline CDR1 is SGHAT and CDR2 is FQDESV (reference sequence). Trimming took off 0 bases at V and 0 bases at J, with 6 bases between the two ends. The CDR3 DNA is TGTGCCAGCAGCTTAGCGCAGAACTCTGGGGCCAACGTCCTGACTTTC. Its translation is CASSLAQNSGANVLTF.

This clone was counted once. This rearrangement joins TRBV6-2 or TRBV6-3 to TRBJ1-2, with 8 bases matching TRBD1. The CDR3 spans 15 residues. The ends lost 5 bases at V and 5 bases at J; junction bases unmatched: 10. The V gene's germline CDR1 is MNHEY and CDR2 SVGEGT. CDR3 coding DNA: TGTGCCAGCAGTCCCCGGACAGGGTTTGGGTATGGCTACACCTTC. It yields the protein CASSPRTGFGYGYTF.

The genes are TRBV6-5 and TRBJ1-3, with 7 bases lining up with TRBD1. J was trimmed by 0 bases and V by 4 bases; bases with no gene match: 6. The V gene's germline CDR1 is MNHEY and CDR2 SVGAGI. CDR3 length: 16 residues. The CDR3 reads CASSFGQALSGNTIYF. The CDR3, as DNA: TGTGCCAGCAGTTTTGGACAGGCGCTCTCTGGAAACACCATATATTTT.

The chain carries TRBV3-1 (or the pseudogene TRBV3-2) and TRBJ2-1, with TRBD2 matching 10 bases. CDR3 length: 15 residues. The V segment lost 4 bases and the J segment 3 bases; nucleotides outside the gene matches: 3. CDR1 and CDR2 (germline): LGHDT, YNNKEL (reference sequence). Here the CDR3 DNA reads TGTGCCAGCAGCCCTAGCGGGGGTCTCTACAATGAGCAGTTCTTC. The encoded protein is CASSPSGGLYNEQFF.

The chain couples TRBV6-5 to TRBJ2-7; perhaps TRBD2 as D (5 bases). Germline values: CDR1 MNHEY, CDR2 SVGAGI. V lost 5 bases and J 1 base, leaving 12 bases between the germline ends. The CDR3 consists of 14 residues. CDR3 in DNA: TGTGCCAGCAGTAGGGCGCGGACTTCCTACGAGCAGTACTTC. Residues: CASSRARTSYEQYF.

This clone was seen only once. This chain links TRBV27 with TRBJ1-6, with TRBD1 identical over 9 bases. Trimming cost V 6 bases and J 0 bases; bases outside gene matches: 6. Germline CDR1 is MNHEY and CDR2 is SMNVEV (reference sequence). The CDR3 is made up of 17 amino acids. CDR3 amino acids: CASSLDRGSSYNSPLHF. DNA of the CDR3: TGTGCCAGCAGCCTCGACAGGGGGAGCTCCTATAATTCACCCCTCCACTTT.

The rearrangement joins TRBV5-1 to TRBJ1-4; the match to TRBD1 covers 7 bases. Germline CDR1 SGHRS, CDR2 YFSETQ. V dropped 4 bases and J dropped 8; count of bases not matched to a gene: 11. The length of the CDR3 is 15 residues. CDR3 in amino acids: CASSRRQGAGEKLFF. As DNA, the CDR3 is TGCGCCAGCAGCCGAAGACAGGGCGCGGGGGAAAAACTGTTTTTT. The full variable domain, rest sourced from reference TRBV5-1 and TRBJ1-4, is KAGVTQTPRYLIKTRGQQVTLSCSPISGHRSVSWYQQTPGQGLQFLFEYFSETQRNKGNFPGRFSGRQFSNSRSEMNVSTLELGDSALYLCASSRRQGAGEKLFFGSGTQLSVL.

This chain uses TRBV9 with TRBJ2-3; the match to TRBD1 covers 11 bases. V shed 2 bases, J shed 4 bases, and the junction held 3 bases outside the gene matches. Germline assignment: CDR1 SGDLS and CDR2 YYNGEE. This CDR3 comprises 15 residues. Here the CDR3 reads CASSVGTGGPDTQYF. In DNA form, the CDR3 reads TGTGCCAGCAGCGTCGGGACAGGGGGTCCAGATACGCAGTATTTT.

The chain is built from TRBV2 and TRBJ1-3, with 8 nucleotides matching TRBD1. Losses at the gene ends were 7 bases for V and 9 bases for J; bases not matched to a gene: 11. Germline V CDR1 and CDR2: SNHLY, FYNNEI. This CDR3 is built from 14 residues. The CDR3: CASIPGTGGLTIYF. The CDR3 DNA is TGTGCCAGCATTCCTGGGACAGGTGGCCTCACCATATATTTT.

V and J are TRBV9 and TRBJ1-6, with 8 bases matching TRBD1. CDR1 and CDR2 from the germline V gene are SGDLS and YYNGEE. V lost 4 bases, J lost 14 bases, and 11 bases stayed unmatched. The CDR3 covers 14 residues. The CDR3, as DNA: TGTGCCAGCAGCCAGGACAGGGTCCCTGGGGCCCTCCACTTT. As protein: CASSQDRVPGALHF.

The V call is TRBV6-5, the J call TRBJ1-5, with a tentative D call TRBD1 (6 bases). Trimming shortened V by 8 bases and J by 2 bases, and 10 bases separated the two germline ends. Per the germline V gene, CDR1 is MNHEY and CDR2 is SVGAGI. The CDR3 is 13 amino acids. The CDR3 bases are TGTGCCAGCTCGGACAGCCGCAATCAGCCCCAGCATTTT. Translation gives CASSDSRNQPQHF.